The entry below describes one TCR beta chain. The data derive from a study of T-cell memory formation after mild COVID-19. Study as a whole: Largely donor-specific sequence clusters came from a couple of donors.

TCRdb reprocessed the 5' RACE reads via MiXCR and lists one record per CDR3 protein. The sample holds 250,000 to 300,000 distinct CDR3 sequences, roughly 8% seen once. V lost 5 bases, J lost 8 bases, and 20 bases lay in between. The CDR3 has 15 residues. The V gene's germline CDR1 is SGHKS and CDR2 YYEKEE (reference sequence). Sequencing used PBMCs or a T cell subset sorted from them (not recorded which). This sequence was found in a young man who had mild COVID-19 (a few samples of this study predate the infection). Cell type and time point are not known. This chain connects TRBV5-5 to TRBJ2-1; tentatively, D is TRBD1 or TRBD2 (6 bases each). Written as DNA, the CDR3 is TGTGCCAGCAGTCGTGGGGGGCCAAGTAAGGATGAGCAGTTCTTC. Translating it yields CASSRGGPSKDEQFF.